This note documents a single TCR beta chain sequence. The entry originates in a study of blood T cell repertoires in COVID-19. Across the whole study: Material from acute and convalescent COVID-19 was sourced from the United States, Italy and Spain. PBMCs, B-cell-depleted T cells, or T cells provided the cDNA or gDNA that made up the material.

In the original analysis: Reference gene primer amplification yielded estimated nucleated cell counts. The repertoire was sequenced with immunoSEQ multiplex PCR; TCRdb's copy has only in-frame clones and lacks some. The DNA gave D and trimming, while V, J and clone size come from that table. The repertoire holds 55,000 or so clones, approximately 91% seen once, with roughly 8.4% in the top ten. V dropped 1 base and J dropped 8 bases, with 15 bases sitting between them. Germline-derived CDR1 and CDR2 are SEHNR and FQNEAQ (reference sequence). The length of the CDR3 is 15 residues. V usage is TRBV7-9 and J usage is TRBJ2-1; no definite D call. This sequence was found in a man aged 60 to 75 with active COVID-19. Source material: peripheral blood. CDR3 protein: CASSLVVRALDEQFF. The CDR3 nucleotides read TGTGCCAGCAGCTTAGTCGTTCGTGCACTCGATGAGCAGTTCTTC.